Reported below is one T cell receptor beta chain. Its cognate antigen has yet to be identified. No per-base quality is available; no much larger clone lies one base away. V loses 1 base at its end and J loses 1 base; junction bases beyond the gene matches: 0. The germline V gene yields SGHRS for CDR1 and YFSETQ for CDR2. CDR3 length: 14 amino acids, cysteine to phenylalanine. Here the CDR3 DNA is all that survives: 42 bases in frame from base 1. This specimen comes from a study of PD-1 blockade in mismatch repair-deficient tumors (dated 2017 in TCRdb). Looking at the study overall: Between late 2013 and late 2016, the trial enrolled around 86 consecutive patients with about a dozen mismatch repair-deficient cancer types, every one of whom had been previously treated and was progressing. Tumor-associated T cell clones in the peripheral blood of patients responding to PD-1 blockade were tracked using deep sequencing of TCR CDR3 regions.

The paper's findings and limits, for the study overall: Tumor-resident clones, often undetectable in blood before treatment, expanded rapidly after pembrolizumab and then contracted, generally before radiologic responses.

Library method: the immunoSEQ multiplex PCR assay. Entries here come from immuneACCESS through TCRdb and include only in-frame sequences with V and J called. Some clones fail to appear in such tables; in the studies checked, an unresolved V gene covers under half of the shortfall, and the cause of the remainder is unknown. This sample lists tens of thousands of clones; 80% to 90% were detected once. The biggest ten clones account for approximately 17% of the sample. Mismatch repair deficiency in every enrolled patient was established by polymerase chain reaction or immunohistochemistry. TCR sequencing was carried out for three patients who responded to pembrolizumab therapy. The phase II trial prospectively evaluated PD-1 blockade with pembrolizumab in advanced mismatch repair-deficient cancers, independent of tissue of origin. Peripheral blood T cell samples were collected serially, before PD-1 blockade began and at several time points afterward. Blood sampling times were expressed in weeks after the first pembrolizumab dose.

The sequenced sample was peripheral blood, obtained 2 weeks after starting pembrolizumab. The TCR comes from an adult with mismatch repair-deficient cancer. Recombination connected TRBV5-1 to TRBJ1-1; the central 8 bases match TRBD1. The CDR3 region has the sequence CASSLTGGNTEAFF. The DNA reads TGCGCCAGCAGCTTGACAGGGGGGAACACTGAAGCTTTCTTT.